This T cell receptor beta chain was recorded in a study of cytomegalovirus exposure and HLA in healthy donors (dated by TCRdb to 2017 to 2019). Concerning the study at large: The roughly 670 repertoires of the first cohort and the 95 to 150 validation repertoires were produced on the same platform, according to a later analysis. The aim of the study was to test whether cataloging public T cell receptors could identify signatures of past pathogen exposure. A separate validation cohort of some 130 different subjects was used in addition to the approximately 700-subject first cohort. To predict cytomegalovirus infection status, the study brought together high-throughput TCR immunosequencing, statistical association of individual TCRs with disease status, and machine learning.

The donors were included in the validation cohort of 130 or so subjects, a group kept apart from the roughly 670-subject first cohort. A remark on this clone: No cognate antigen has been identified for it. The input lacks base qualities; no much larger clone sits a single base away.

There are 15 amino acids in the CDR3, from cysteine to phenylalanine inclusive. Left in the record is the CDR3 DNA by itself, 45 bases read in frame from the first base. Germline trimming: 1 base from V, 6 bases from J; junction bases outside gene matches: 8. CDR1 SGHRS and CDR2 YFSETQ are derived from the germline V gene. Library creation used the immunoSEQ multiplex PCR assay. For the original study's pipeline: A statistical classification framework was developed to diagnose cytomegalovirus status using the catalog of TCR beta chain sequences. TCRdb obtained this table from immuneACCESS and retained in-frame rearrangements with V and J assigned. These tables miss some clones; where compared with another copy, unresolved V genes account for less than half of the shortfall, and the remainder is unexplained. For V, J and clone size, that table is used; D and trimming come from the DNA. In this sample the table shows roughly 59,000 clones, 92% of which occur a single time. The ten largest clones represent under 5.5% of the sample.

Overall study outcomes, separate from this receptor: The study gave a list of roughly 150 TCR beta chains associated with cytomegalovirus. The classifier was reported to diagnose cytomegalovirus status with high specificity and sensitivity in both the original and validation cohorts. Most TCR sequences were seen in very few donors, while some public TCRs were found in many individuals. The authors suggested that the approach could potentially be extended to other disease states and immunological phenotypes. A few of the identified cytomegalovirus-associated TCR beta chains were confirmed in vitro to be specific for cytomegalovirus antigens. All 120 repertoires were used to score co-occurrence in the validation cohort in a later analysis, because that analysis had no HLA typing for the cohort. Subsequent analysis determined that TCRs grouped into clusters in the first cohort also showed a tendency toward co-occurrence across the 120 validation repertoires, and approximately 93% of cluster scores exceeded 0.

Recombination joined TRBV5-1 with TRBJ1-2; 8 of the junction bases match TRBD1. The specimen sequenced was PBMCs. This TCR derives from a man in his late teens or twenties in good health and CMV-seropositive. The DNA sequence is TGCGCCAGCAGCTTGACCCAGGGGGCCTGGGATGGCTACACCTTC. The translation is CASSLTQGAWDGYTF.